These 31 T cell receptor beta chains came from one sample sequenced in a study of shared clonotypes between healthy human individuals. Naive CD8 isolation took CD45RO-negative cells positively selected for CCR7 and excluded terminally differentiated effector memory CD45RA+ cells. This table comes from immunoSEQ multiplex PCR, and its TCRdb copy is limited to in-frame clones, with some not included. The sample contains fewer than 800,000 clones, around 92% of which appear only once. Material for sequencing was naive CD8+ T cells sorted from blood. The receptors here all came from a man aged 25 to 45 in good health.

This clone occurred once. The J gene is TRBJ2-4, the V gene TRBV7-9; possibly TRBD2 for D (5 bases). Germline V gene data show CDR1 as SEHNR and CDR2 as FQNEAQ (reference sequence). The CDR3 extends over 13 amino acids. V lost 5 bases and J 8 bases, leaving 13 bases between the germline ends. As DNA, the CDR3 is TGTGCCAGCAGCCCGTCAGGAGGAGACATTCAGTACTTC. This translates into CASSPSGGDIQYF. Full variable domain (remainder filled in from reference TRBV7-9 and TRBJ2-4): DTGVSQNPRHKITKRGQNVTFRCDPISEHNRLYWYRQTLGQGPEFLTYFQNEAQLEKSRLLSDRFSAERPKGSFSTLEIQRTEQGDSAMYLCASSPSGGDIQYFGAGTRLSVL.

The chain employs TRBV9 and TRBJ1-5; a weak D match, TRBD1 (5 bases). The CDR3 totals 14 residues. Trimming took off 4 bases at V and 0 bases at J, with 8 bases between the two ends. The germline V gene encodes CDR1 SGDLS and CDR2 YYNGEE. The CDR3 loop is CASSPGNSNQPQHF. The CDR3 DNA reads TGTGCCAGCAGCCCAGGGAATAGCAATCAGCCCCAGCATTTT.

The rearrangement uses TRBV28 and TRBJ2-1; 8 nucleotides match TRBD2. Germline lookup yields CDR1 MDHEN and CDR2 SYDVKM. The CDR3 contains 15 residues. Losses at the gene ends were 1 base for V and 2 bases for J; bases not matched to a gene: 1. CDR3 DNA: TGTGCCAGCAGTTTATTCGGGAGGGCCTACAATGAGCAGTTCTTC. Its translation is CASSLFGRAYNEQFF.

The chain couples TRBV6-5 to TRBJ2-4; either TRBD1 or TRBD2 may fit D (6 bases each). The germline CDR1 and CDR2 sequences are MNHEY and SVGAGI. Trimming took off 4 bases at V and 9 bases at J, with 19 bases between the two ends. The CDR3 length is 15 residues. The CDR3 region has the DNA TGTGCCAGCAGTTCTGACGTCGGGGGCAGGGGCATTCAGTACTTC. This sequence encodes CASSSDVGGRGIQYF.

The chain uses TRBV28 and TRBJ2-1; maybe TRBD2 (5 bases). V was shortened by 3 bases and J by 5 bases, with 11 bases between the two germline ends. The CDR3 contains 14 residues. Germline V gene sequence: CDR1 MDHEN, CDR2 SYDVKM. This chain's CDR3 is CASSFLRGDNEQFF. In DNA form, the CDR3 reads TGTGCCAGCAGTTTCCTTCGGGGAGACAATGAGCAGTTCTTC.

V usage is TRBV5-1 and J usage is TRBJ2-7; a weak D match, TRBD2 (6 bases). The CDR3 loop spans 14 amino acids. The germline V and J ends were trimmed by 3 bases and 0 bases, with 10 bases remaining between them. CDR1 is SGHRS and CDR2 is YFSETQ in the germline V gene. CDR3 sequence reads: CASSSPGLSYEQYF. The CDR3 nucleotides read TGCGCCAGCAGCTCTCCGGGACTCTCCTACGAGCAGTACTTC.

This clone occurred a few times. This rearrangement joins TRBV5-6 to TRBJ2-5; unclear D gene. Per germline, CDR1 SGHDT and CDR2 YYEEEE. The CDR3 length is 13 residues. V was pared by 2 bases and J by 4 bases, with 9 bases between. CDR3 loop: CASSLGPAETQYF. DNA for the CDR3: TGTGCCAGCAGCTTAGGCCCGGCAGAGACCCAGTACTTC.

The CDR3 DNA follows: TGCAGCGTTGATCCACGGGGGGATACGCAGTATTTT. Protein: CSVDPRGDTQYF. This rearrangement joins TRBV29-1 to TRBJ2-3; D possibly corresponds to TRBD2 (6 bases). The germline V gene has CDR1 SQVTM and CDR2 ANQGSEA. The CDR3 runs 12 residues. Trimming left V 3 bases short and J 6 bases short, with 10 bases between.

The chain recombines TRBV27 with TRBJ2-1, with D maybe TRBD2 (5 bases). CDR1 is MNHEY, CDR2 SMNVEV, per germline (reference sequence). This CDR3 has 14 residues. Trimming cost V 3 bases and J 7 bases, with 13 bases left between them. The CDR3 DNA reads as TGTGCCAGCAGTTTCCCGGGGATTGGGAATGAGCAGTTCTTC. Residues: CASSFPGIGNEQFF.

V usage is TRBV27 and J usage is TRBJ1-5; D gene uncertain. The V gene lost 6 bases and the J gene lost 6 bases, with 15 bases spanning the gap. Germline V CDR1 and CDR2: MNHEY, SMNVEV (reference sequence). CDR3 length: 14 residues. The CDR3 region is CASRDSTGTQPQHF. The CDR3 DNA is TGTGCCAGCAGGGACTCCACCGGCACTCAGCCCCAGCATTTT.

The chain uses TRBV10-1 and TRBJ2-7; D possibly corresponds to TRBD1 (5 bases). This CDR3 has 14 amino acids. CDR1 is WNHNN, CDR2 SYGVQD, per germline (reference sequence). Trimming left V 3 bases short and J 7 bases short, with 16 bases between. Here the CDR3 DNA reads TGCGCCAGCAGTGACAGGGCGGCTTTGGGGGAGCAGTACTTC. Amino acids: CASSDRAALGEQYF.

This clone was seen a single time. As DNA, the CDR3 is TGTGCCAGCAGTTTATCTTGGGACGGACGTGAAGCTTTCTTT. The encoded protein is CASSLSWDGREAFF. The chain is built from TRBV27 and TRBJ1-1, with TRBD1 as a possible D gene (5 bases). CDR3 length equals 14 residues. The V end was cut by 0 bases, the J end by 7 bases, with 12 bases between. Germline V gene sequence: CDR1 MNHEY, CDR2 SMNVEV (reference sequence).

The V gene is TRBV7-3, the J gene TRBJ1-1; tentative D call: TRBD1 (6 bases). The CDR3 is 14 amino acids. Germline lookup yields CDR1 SGHTA and CDR2 FQGTGA. Trimming took 6 bases from V and 0 from J, leaving 11 bases between them. For the CDR3, the DNA is TGTGCCAGCAGAAACAGGGACCTGAACACTGAAGCTTTCTTT. Its protein product is CASRNRDLNTEAFF.

The chain couples TRBV6-5 to TRBJ1-1, with D tentatively TRBD1 (5 bases). Germline V gene sequence: CDR1 MNHEY, CDR2 SVGAGI. V dropped 10 bases and J dropped 5 bases, with 14 bases sitting between them. The CDR3 extends over 12 amino acids. The CDR3: CATWGSGTEAFF. DNA for the CDR3: TGTGCCACCTGGGGGAGCGGGACTGAAGCTTTCTTT.

V usage is TRBV7-9 and J usage is TRBJ2-3; TRBD2 aligns across 11 bases. Germline V gene sequence: CDR1 SEHNR, CDR2 FQNEAQ (reference sequence). This CDR3 has 15 residues. With V trimmed by 5 bases and J by 4 bases, 5 bases remained unmatched. DNA of the CDR3: TGTGCCAGCAGCCATAGCGGGAGGGCCCCAGATACGCAGTATTTT. Translation gives CASSHSGRAPDTQYF. Drawing the rest from reference TRBV7-9 and TRBJ2-3, the complete variable domain is DTGVSQNPRHKITKRGQNVTFRCDPISEHNRLYWYRQTLGQGPEFLTYFQNEAQLEKSRLLSDRFSAERPKGSFSTLEIQRTEQGDSAMYLCASSHSGRAPDTQYFGPGTRLTVL.

CDR3 bases: TGCGCCAGCAGCCAAGATCTCCTTTCGGATGAGCAGTTCTTC. It is translated as CASSQDLLSDEQFF. The rearrangement joins TRBV4-3 to TRBJ2-1, with unresolved D. The CDR3 runs 14 residues. V lost 0 bases, J lost 8 bases, and 11 bases lay in between. Germline V gene sequence: CDR1 LGHNA, CDR2 YSLEER.

J is TRBJ2-1 and V is TRBV18; a weak D match, TRBD1 (5 bases). Deletions cut 3 bases from V and 0 bases from J, with 15 bases between. The CDR3 is made up of 17 amino acids. From germline, CDR1 is KGHSH and CDR2 LQKENI. The CDR3 DNA follows: TGTGCCAGCTCACCTTTTGTAGCAAGGGGCTCCTACAATGAGCAGTTCTTC. Translated: CASSPFVARGSYNEQFF.

This clone was picked up one time. The chain couples TRBV4-1 to TRBJ2-7, with 11 bases that match TRBD2. J gave up 4 bases and V 4 bases, and 9 bases lay outside the gene matches. This CDR3 comprises 16 residues. Germline lookup yields CDR1 MGHRA and CDR2 YSYEKL. The CDR3 loop reads CASSRLPGTSGYEQYF. CDR3 DNA sequence: TGCGCCAGCAGCCGACTACCCGGGACTAGCGGTTACGAGCAGTACTTC.

This clone was observed a single time. CDR3 in amino acids: CASLGGAGLTDTQYF. CDR3 nucleotide sequence: TGTGCCTCCCTCGGGGGAGCTGGGCTCACAGATACGCAGTATTTT. This rearrangement joins TRBV19 to TRBJ2-3; tentatively, D is TRBD2 (6 bases). CDR1 is LNHDA, CDR2 SQIVND, per germline (reference sequence). The ends were cut back, 11 bases at V and 2 bases at J, with 20 bases in the middle. The CDR3 covers 15 residues.

The chain links TRBV7-9 to TRBJ2-2, with 11 bases matching TRBD1. The CDR3 totals 17 residues. CDR1 is SEHNR and CDR2 is FQNEAQ in the germline V gene (reference sequence). Trimming took 5 bases from V and 6 from J; bases not matched to a gene: 11. CDR3 sequence: CASSDRDRGRFPGELFF. Written as DNA, the CDR3 is TGTGCCAGCAGCGACCGGGACAGGGGGAGGTTTCCCGGGGAGCTGTTTTTT.

The rearrangement uses TRBV2 and TRBJ2-1, with no clear D. Germline V gene data show CDR1 as SNHLY and CDR2 as FYNNEI. The CDR3 sequence is 13 residues long. The germline V and J ends were trimmed by 0 bases and 7 bases, with 7 bases remaining between them. The CDR3 DNA sequence: TGTGCCAGCAGTGAAGCGGGTAGAAATGAGCAGTTCTTC. It translates to CASSEAGRNEQFF.

This clone was counted once. The gene calls are TRBV7-6 and TRBJ2-3; D perhaps matches TRBD1 (6 bases). Germline CDR1 reads SGHVS; CDR2 reads FNYEAQ. The CDR3 totals 15 residues. V was cut by 2 bases and J by 2 bases, with 11 bases left in between. The CDR3 DNA reads as TGTGCCAGCAGCTTATTGGACAGACCCACAGATACGCAGTATTTT. The encoded protein is CASSLLDRPTDTQYF.

The genes are TRBV30 and TRBJ2-1; no clear D gene. CDR1 and CDR2 from the germline V gene are GTSNPN and SVGIG (reference sequence). Between the trimmed V and J ends, which lost 6 bases and 8 bases, there was a span of 8 bases. This CDR3 is built from 10 residues. Here the CDR3 DNA reads TGTGCCTGCGATTGGGATGAGCAGTTCTTC. Amino acids: CACDWDEQFF.

The genes are TRBV25-1 and TRBJ2-2; 8 bases align to TRBD2. The length of the CDR3 is 13 residues. J was trimmed by 7 bases and V by 5 bases; bases with no gene match: 3. The germline CDR1 and CDR2 sequences are MGHDK and SYGVNS. DNA of the CDR3: TGTGCCAGCAGTCCGCTAGCGGGCGGGGAGCTGTTTTTT. Its protein product is CASSPLAGGELFF.

This clone was recorded once. This chain links TRBV27 with TRBJ2-2; perhaps TRBD2 as D (5 bases). With 3 bases removed from V and 2 bases from J, the gap between germline ends came to 13 bases. The CDR3 is 16 amino acids. The germline CDR1 and CDR2 sequences are MNHEY and SMNVEV (reference sequence). The CDR3 is CASSFEADFNTGELFF. The CDR3 nucleotides read TGTGCCAGCAGTTTCGAAGCGGACTTTAACACCGGGGAGCTGTTTTTT.

This clone was seen once. The chain couples TRBV2 to TRBJ2-3; D is unresolved. Germline lookup yields CDR1 SNHLY and CDR2 FYNNEI. Trimming removed 4 bases from V and 1 base from J, with 9 bases in between. The CDR3 extends over 14 amino acids. The CDR3 DNA sequence: TGTGCCAGCAGTGCCACTAAACGCACAGATACGCAGTATTTT. This gives the protein CASSATKRTDTQYF.

The CDR3 sequence is CASTGPPPSTEAFF. Here the CDR3 DNA reads TGCGCCAGTACGGGCCCCCCACCGAGCACTGAAGCTTTCTTT. This chain connects TRBV5-1 to TRBJ1-1, with D unclear. Germline lookup yields CDR1 SGHRS and CDR2 YFSETQ. The CDR3 has 14 amino acids. Trimming took 8 bases from V and 4 from J, leaving 18 bases between them.

Of note for this clone: A much larger clone lies one base from this, so it may be a read error. The rearrangement links TRBV21-1 to TRBJ2-2; the D segment call TRBD1 is taken from the table without a DNA check. TRBV21-1 constitutes a pseudogene. CDR3 length equals 15 residues. Written as DNA, the CDR3 is TGTGCCAGCAGCGACGGGACAGGGAACACCGGGGAGCTGTTTTTT. Amino acid sequence: CASSDGTGNTGELFF.

V and J are TRBV27 and TRBJ2-1, with 7 bases identical to TRBD1. Germline trimming cut 5 bases from V and 6 bases from J; bases unmatched to any gene: 4. CDR3 length: 13 amino acids. Looked up from germline, CDR1 is MNHEY and CDR2 is SMNVEV (reference sequence). The CDR3 bases are TGTGCCAGCAGTATGACAGGGCCCAATGAGCAGTTCTTC. Its translation is CASSMTGPNEQFF.

About this clone itself: The sample holds other DNA sequences that translate to the same CDR3. The chain employs TRBV27 and TRBJ2-7; perhaps D is TRBD1 or TRBD2 (5 bases each). V was shortened by 4 bases and J by 2 bases, with 9 bases between the two germline ends. The V gene's germline CDR1 is MNHEY and CDR2 SMNVEV (reference sequence). The CDR3 loop spans 13 amino acids. The CDR3 region is CASSSGRTYEQYF. CDR3 nucleotide sequence: TGTGCCAGCAGTTCGGGACGGACCTACGAGCAGTACTTC.

The chain combines TRBV6-1 with TRBJ1-4; D not resolved. Germline lookup yields CDR1 MNHNS and CDR2 SASEGT. The V gene lost 2 bases and the J gene lost 0 bases, with 7 bases spanning the gap. This CDR3 region has 15 residues. The CDR3 reads CASSEWGATNEKLFF. CDR3 sequence (DNA): TGTGCCAGCAGTGAATGGGGAGCAACTAATGAAAAACTGTTTTTT.